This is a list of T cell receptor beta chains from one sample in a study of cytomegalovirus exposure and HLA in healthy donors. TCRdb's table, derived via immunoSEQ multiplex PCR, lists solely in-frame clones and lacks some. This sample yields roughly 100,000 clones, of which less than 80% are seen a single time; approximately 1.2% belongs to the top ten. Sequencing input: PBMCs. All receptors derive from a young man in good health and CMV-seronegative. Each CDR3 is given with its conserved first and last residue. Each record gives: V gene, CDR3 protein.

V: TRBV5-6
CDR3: CASRFTGTDTQYF

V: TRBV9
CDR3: CASSKGGSGTPGNTIYF

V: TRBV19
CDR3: CASSKRGQSTDTQYF

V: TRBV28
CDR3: CASSLRGEAFF

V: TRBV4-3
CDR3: CASSQDSAGNTIYF

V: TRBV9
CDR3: CASSINSGGPNEQYF

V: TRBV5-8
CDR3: CASSLDPVASDTQYF

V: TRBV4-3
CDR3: CASSQDSFSNSPLHF

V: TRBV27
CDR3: CASRYLGGTEAFF

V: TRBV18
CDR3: CASSPVSGQGDQPQHF

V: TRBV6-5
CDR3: CASRLTGTNYGYTF

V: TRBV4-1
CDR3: CASSRLSLSGNNQPQHF

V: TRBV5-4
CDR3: CASSLRGRAYEQYF

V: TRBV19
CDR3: CASSKDRVSGAFF

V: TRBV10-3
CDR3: CAIKVEAGSADTQYF

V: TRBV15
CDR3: CATSRDMAGNQPQHF

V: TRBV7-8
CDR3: CASSLWAGGPNEQFF

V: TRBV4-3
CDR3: CASSRTGVGYTF

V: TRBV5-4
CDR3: CASRRDRNEKLFF

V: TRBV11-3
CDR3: CASSLTYRALGELFF

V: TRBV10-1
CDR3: CASSGDRVAEAFF

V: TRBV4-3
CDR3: CASSQLGGNIGELFF

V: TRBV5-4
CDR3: CASSSPGLSTDTQYF

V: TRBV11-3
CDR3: CASSLTQSYEQYF

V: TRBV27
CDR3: CASSFGNTGELFF

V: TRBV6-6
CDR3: CASTRRGGLGTDTQYF

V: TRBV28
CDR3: CASSNSAGPPNEQFF

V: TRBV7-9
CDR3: CASSSGKEKLFF

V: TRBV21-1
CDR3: CASSKESRLNTSRTDTQYF

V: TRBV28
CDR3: CASSLSFWGVPQPQHF

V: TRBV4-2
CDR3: CASSQDEGDQETQYF

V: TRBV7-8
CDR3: CASSSATGVGEQYF